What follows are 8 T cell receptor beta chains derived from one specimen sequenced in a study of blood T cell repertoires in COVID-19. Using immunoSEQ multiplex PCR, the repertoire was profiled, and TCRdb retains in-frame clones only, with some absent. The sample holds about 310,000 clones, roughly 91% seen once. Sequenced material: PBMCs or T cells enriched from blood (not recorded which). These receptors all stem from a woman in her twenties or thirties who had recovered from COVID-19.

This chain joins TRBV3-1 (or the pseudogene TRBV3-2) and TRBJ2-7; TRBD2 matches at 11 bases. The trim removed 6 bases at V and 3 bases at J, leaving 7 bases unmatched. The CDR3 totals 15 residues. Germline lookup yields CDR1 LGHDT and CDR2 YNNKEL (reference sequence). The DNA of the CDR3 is TGTGCCAGCAGTCAACAGGGGACTAGCGGCTACGAGCAGTACTTC. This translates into CASSQQGTSGYEQYF.

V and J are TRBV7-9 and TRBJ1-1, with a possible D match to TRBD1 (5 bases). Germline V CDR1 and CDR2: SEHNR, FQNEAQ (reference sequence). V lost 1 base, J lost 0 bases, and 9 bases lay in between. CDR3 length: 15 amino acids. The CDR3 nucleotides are TGTGCCAGCAGCTTAGGCGAGACAGTGAACACTGAAGCTTTCTTT. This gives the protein CASSLGETVNTEAFF.

The CDR3 sequence is CASSPTSGRTGELFF. The CDR3 DNA reads as TGTGCCAGCTCACCAACTAGCGGGAGGACCGGGGAGCTGTTTTTT. The chain has TRBV18 and TRBJ2-2; 12 nucleotides match TRBD2. CDR3 size: 15 residues. From germline, CDR1 is KGHSH and CDR2 LQKENI. The V gene end was trimmed by 2 bases and the J gene end by 5 bases; junction bases not matched to a gene: 0.

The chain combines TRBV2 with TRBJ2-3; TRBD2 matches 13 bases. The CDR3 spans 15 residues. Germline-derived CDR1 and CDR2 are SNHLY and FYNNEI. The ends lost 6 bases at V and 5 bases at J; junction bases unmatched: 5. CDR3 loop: CASRRLAGGLDTQYF. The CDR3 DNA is TGTGCCAGCAGACGACTAGCGGGAGGCTTAGATACGCAGTATTTT. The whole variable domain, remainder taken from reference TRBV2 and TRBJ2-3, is EPEVTQTPSHQVTQMGQEVILRCVPISNHLYFYWYRQILGQKVEFLVSFYNNEISEKSEIFDDQFSVERPDGSNFTLKIRSTKLEDSAMYFCASRRLAGGLDTQYFGPGTRLTVL.

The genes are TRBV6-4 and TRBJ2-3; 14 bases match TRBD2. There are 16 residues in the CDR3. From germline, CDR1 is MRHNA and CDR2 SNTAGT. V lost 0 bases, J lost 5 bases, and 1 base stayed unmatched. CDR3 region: CASSDSGLAGVDTQYF. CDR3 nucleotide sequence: TGTGCCAGCAGTGACTCGGGACTAGCGGGAGTAGATACGCAGTATTTT.

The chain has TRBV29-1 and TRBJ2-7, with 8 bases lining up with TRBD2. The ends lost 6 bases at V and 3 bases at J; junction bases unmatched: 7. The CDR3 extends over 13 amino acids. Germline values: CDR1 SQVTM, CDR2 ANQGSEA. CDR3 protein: CSVTGTRDYEQYF. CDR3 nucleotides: TGCAGCGTCACCGGGACTAGAGACTACGAGCAGTACTTC.

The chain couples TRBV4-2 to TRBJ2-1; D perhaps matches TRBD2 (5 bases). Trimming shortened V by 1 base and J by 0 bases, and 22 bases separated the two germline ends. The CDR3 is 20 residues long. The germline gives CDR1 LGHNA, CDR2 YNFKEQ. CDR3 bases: TGTGCCAGCAGCCAAGTAGGAGGTTCGAGCGGAACGAGCTCCTACAATGAGCAGTTCTTC. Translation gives CASSQVGGSSGTSSYNEQFF.

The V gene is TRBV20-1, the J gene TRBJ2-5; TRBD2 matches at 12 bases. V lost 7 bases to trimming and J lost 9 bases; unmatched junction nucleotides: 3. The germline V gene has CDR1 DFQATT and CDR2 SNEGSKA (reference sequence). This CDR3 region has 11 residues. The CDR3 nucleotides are TGCAGTGGTCTAGCGGGAGGGGCCCAGTACTTC. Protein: CSGLAGGAQYF.